This entry lists 32 T cell receptor beta chains sequenced from one sample in a study of CD8+ T cells in alopecia areata (dated by TCRdb to 2016 to 2019). Library preparation used the immunoSEQ multiplex PCR assay. RNA was extracted from all samples and reverse transcribed into cDNA, which served as template for TCR sequencing. TCRdb mirrors the immuneACCESS table, restricted to in-frame sequences. Some clones are absent from its copies; in checked studies, under half trace to an unresolved V gene, and the reason for the others is unknown. For this sample the table gives some 120,000 clones, of which 50% to 60% were detected only once. 4.5% of the sample lies in the top ten. According to the study, the label for this sample's time point signals: baseline before oral tofacitinib. This material consisted of CD4+ T cells sorted from blood, taken at week 0. The source of these receptors is a human donor with alopecia areata.

This clone was seen more than once but under ten times. The V call is TRBV19, the J call TRBJ1-2, with 7 positions matching TRBD1. The V segment lost 5 bases and the J segment 3 bases; nucleotides outside the gene matches: 12. CDR1 and CDR2 from the germline V gene are LNHDA and SQIVND (reference sequence). The CDR3 has 16 amino acids. Here the CDR3 DNA reads TGTGCCAGTAGTCGGGACAGTTCGTTGTTTGACTATGGCTACACCTTC. It translates to CASSRDSSLFDYGYTF.

The J gene is TRBJ2-3, the V gene TRBV2; 9 nucleotides agree with TRBD2. The CDR3 extends over 14 amino acids. CDR1 SNHLY and CDR2 FYNNEI come from the germline V gene. The J segment lost 5 bases and the V segment lost 7 bases, leaving 7 bases of the junction unmatched. The chain's CDR3 is CASIYETSGDTQYF. In DNA form, the CDR3 reads TGTGCCAGCATTTATGAGACTAGCGGAGATACGCAGTATTTT.

As concerns this clone: Compared with germline, one end of the junction differs, possibly owing to a read error. The chain carries TRBV30 and TRBJ2-7; no clear D. The CDR3 sequence is 13 residues long. CDR1 is GTSNPN and CDR2 is SVGIG in the germline V gene (reference sequence). CDR3 amino acids: CAWSVHASYGQYF. CDR3 nucleotides: TGTGCCTGGAGTGTACATGCGAGTTACGGGCAGTACTTC. Supplemented by reference TRBV30 and TRBJ2-7, the full variable domain reads SQTIHQWPATLVQPVGSPLSLECTVEGTSNPNLYWYRQAAGRGLQLLFYSVGIGQISSEVPQNLSASRPQDRQFILSSKKLLLSDSGFYLCAWSVHASYGQYFGPGTRLTVT.

In the case of this clone: Additional DNA sequences in this sample encode the identical CDR3. CDR3 region: CASSATGNTEAFF. The CDR3 coding sequence is TGTGCCAGCAGCGCCACAGGGAACACTGAAGCTTTCTTT. This chain links TRBV9 with TRBJ1-1; D might be TRBD1 (5 bases). This CDR3 is 13 amino acids long. Germline CDR1 is SGDLS and CDR2 is YYNGEE. V lost 3 bases and J lost 1, with 7 bases in between.

In DNA, the CDR3 is TGTGCCAGTAGTGACGGCGGAGCTAACTATGGCTACACCTTC. Its translation: CASSDGGANYGYTF. The V call is TRBV19, the J call TRBJ1-2; no reliable D call. Germline CDR1 reads LNHDA; CDR2 reads SQIVND (reference sequence). V was pared by 5 bases and J by 0 bases, with 10 bases between. The CDR3 consists of 14 residues.

The V call is TRBV30, the J call TRBJ1-2, with 7 positions matching TRBD1. Germline lookup yields CDR1 GTSNPN and CDR2 SVGIG (reference sequence). The CDR3 runs to 13 residues. With V trimmed by 4 bases and J by 6 bases, 8 bases remained unmatched. The CDR3 is CAWIRDRDHGYTF. The CDR3 nucleotides are TGTGCCTGGATCCGTGACAGGGACCATGGCTACACCTTC.

The chain has TRBV4-2 and TRBJ2-1; D is uncertain. Germline-derived CDR1 and CDR2 are LGHNA and YNFKEQ. The CDR3 spans 12 residues. Trimming stripped 1 base from V and 15 bases from J, with 13 bases between. CDR3 residues: CASSQGPQIPFF. In nucleotides, the CDR3 is TGTGCCAGCAGCCAAGGCCCGCAGATCCCGTTCTTC.

This clone has just a few counts. The J gene is TRBJ1-1, the V gene TRBV30, with 8 bases matching TRBD1. The CDR3 runs to 15 residues. The germline V gene has CDR1 GTSNPN and CDR2 SVGIG (reference sequence). V lost 2 bases to trimming and J lost 1 base; unmatched junction nucleotides: 6. CDR3 DNA: TGTGCCTGGAGTAAACCCGGGACAGGGAACACTGAAGCTTTCTTT. Protein: CAWSKPGTGNTEAFF.

In this sample, this clone turned up a few times. The rearrangement uses TRBV28 and TRBJ1-4; D remains unclear. CDR1 MDHEN and CDR2 SYDVKM come from the germline V gene. The CDR3 is 14 amino acids. V gave up 5 bases and J gave up 7 bases, with 14 bases separating them. DNA for the CDR3: TGTGCCAGCAGTCCTCCTGCGGCCCCTGAAAAACTGTTTTTT. Its protein is CASSPPAAPEKLFF.

The J gene is TRBJ2-3, the V gene TRBV7-8, with 9 bases lining up with TRBD1. The germline V gene encodes CDR1 SGHVS and CDR2 FQNEAQ. The CDR3 consists of 15 residues. The V and J ends lost 6 bases and 4 bases, in that order; junction bases with no gene match: 8. The CDR3 bases are TGTGCCAGCAGTCTAGAACAGGGGGCCGCAGATACGCAGTATTTT. Its translation is CASSLEQGAADTQYF.

The V call is TRBV5-1, the J call TRBJ2-2; no clear D. The V gene's germline CDR1 is SGHRS and CDR2 YFSETQ. CDR3 length equals 14 residues. Deletions cut 0 bases from V and 1 base from J, with 4 bases between. The CDR3, as DNA: TGCGCCAGCAGCTTGGGACGGAACACCGGGGAGCTGTTTTTT. Its translation is CASSLGRNTGELFF.

This clone was observed a handful of times. V is TRBV30 and J is TRBJ2-1; 9 bases match TRBD1. Germline CDR1 is GTSNPN and CDR2 is SVGIG (reference sequence). The CDR3 is 13 residues long. The J segment lost 10 bases and the V segment lost 5 bases, leaving 9 bases of the junction unmatched. The CDR3 protein is CAWETQGAREQFF. CDR3 bases: TGTGCCTGGGAAACACAGGGGGCGAGGGAGCAGTTCTTC. Filled out from reference TRBV30 and TRBJ2-1, the complete variable domain reads SQTIHQWPATLVQPVGSPLSLECTVEGTSNPNLYWYRQAAGRGLQLLFYSVGIGQISSEVPQNLSASRPQDRQFILSSKKLLLSDSGFYLCAWETQGAREQFFGPGTRLTVL.

The V gene is TRBV5-1, the J gene TRBJ2-2, with D maybe TRBD1 (6 bases). CDR1 and CDR2 from the germline V gene are SGHRS and YFSETQ. This CDR3 region has 14 residues. Deletions cut 4 bases from V and 7 bases from J, with 14 bases between. DNA of the CDR3: TGCGCCAGCAGCCAACAGGGATTTGACGGGGAGCTGTTTTTT. It specifies CASSQQGFDGELFF.

As regards this clone: The junction departs from germline at one end; a sequencing error may be responsible. The chain employs TRBV19 and TRBJ2-7, with 13 bases that match TRBD2. CDR1 is LNHDA and CDR2 is SQIVND in the germline V gene (reference sequence). The CDR3 length is 15 residues. The CDR3 spells CANSIRTSGSYEQYF. As DNA, the CDR3 is TGTGCCAATAGTATACGGACTAGCGGGAGCTACGAGCAGTACTTC.

This clone has just a few counts. The rearrangement uses TRBV29-1 and TRBJ2-3, with D perhaps matching TRBD2 (6 bases). Trimming stripped 1 base from V and 6 bases from J, with 17 bases between. This CDR3 is 15 amino acids long. Germline CDR1 SQVTM, CDR2 ANQGSEA. The CDR3: CSVEARDLGRDTQYF. The CDR3 DNA sequence: TGCAGCGTTGAAGCCCGGGACCTGGGGAGGGATACGCAGTATTTT.

The chain recombines TRBV9 with TRBJ2-2; the D is unclear. V lost 0 bases, J lost 0 bases, and 6 bases lay in between. This CDR3 contains 15 residues. Per the germline V gene, CDR1 is SGDLS and CDR2 is YYNGEE. For the CDR3, the DNA is TGTGCCAGCAGCGTAGAATTTTCGAACACCGGGGAGCTGTTTTTT. This sequence encodes CASSVEFSNTGELFF.

A few counts support this clone. CDR3 loop: CASTNPGPGANEQFF. The CDR3 DNA reads TGTGCCAGCACCAACCCCGGGCCAGGCGCGAATGAGCAGTTCTTC. The gene calls are TRBV7-9 and TRBJ2-1; D unresolved. V was pared by 7 bases and J by 7 bases, with 20 bases between. This CDR3 comprises 15 residues. Germline-derived CDR1 and CDR2 are SEHNR and FQNEAQ (reference sequence).

This clone appeared a few times. V is TRBV11-2 and J is TRBJ1-5, with 9 bases fitting TRBD1. With 5 bases clipped from V and 6 bases from J, the junction kept 8 bases outside the gene matches. The CDR3 loop spans 15 amino acids. Germline V gives CDR1 SGHAT, CDR2 FQNNGV. This chain's CDR3 is CASSHRTGDGQPQHF. The CDR3 bases are TGTGCCAGCAGCCACCGGACAGGGGACGGTCAGCCCCAGCATTTT.

The V and J genes are TRBV19 and TRBJ2-3; a weak D match, TRBD2 (5 bases). CDR3 length: 12 amino acids. V was clipped by 8 bases and J by 0 bases, with 6 bases between them. The germline CDR1 and CDR2 sequences are LNHDA and SQIVND (reference sequence). The CDR3 region is CASEGSTDTQYF. The CDR3 DNA is TGTGCCAGTGAGGGCAGCACAGATACGCAGTATTTT. The full variable domain, with the rest looked up from reference TRBV19 and TRBJ2-3, is DGGITQSPKYLFRKEGQNVTLSCEQNLNHDAMYWYRQDPGQGLRLIYYSQIVNDFQKGDIAEGYSVSREKKESFPLTVTSAQKNPTAFYLCASEGSTDTQYFGPGTRLTVL.

This chain joins TRBV15 and TRBJ2-3, with unresolved D. This CDR3 contains 14 residues. Per germline, CDR1 LNHNV and CDR2 YYDKDF (reference sequence). V was shortened by 1 base and J by 2 bases, with 7 bases between the two germline ends. The CDR3 sequence: CATSRGLPTDTQYF. CDR3 DNA sequence: TGTGCCACCAGCAGAGGACTTCCCACAGATACGCAGTATTTT.

This chain joins TRBV7-3 and TRBJ2-3; the match to TRBD2 covers 8 bases. J lost 2 bases, V lost 7 bases, and 5 bases had no gene match. The germline CDR1 and CDR2 sequences are SGHTA and FQGTGA. The CDR3 spans 14 residues. The CDR3 protein is CASNAGGLTDTQYF. The CDR3, as DNA: TGTGCCAGCAATGCGGGGGGCCTCACAGATACGCAGTATTTT. Using reference TRBV7-3 and TRBJ2-3 for the parts outside the CDR3, the full variable domain is GAGVSQTPSNKVTEKGKYVELRCDPISGHTALYWYRQSLGQGPEFLIYFQGTGAADDSGLPNDRFFAVRPEGSVSTLKIQRTERGDSAVYLCASNAGGLTDTQYFGPGTRLTVL.

In this sample, this clone turned up a few times. The gene calls are TRBV2 and TRBJ2-6, with D uncertain. V lost 4 bases and J 2 bases, leaving 9 bases between the germline ends. The CDR3 consists of 15 residues. CDR1 is SNHLY and CDR2 is FYNNEI in the germline V gene. The CDR3 loop is CASSGSRAGANVLTF. The CDR3 DNA is TGTGCCAGCAGTGGGTCCCGGGCTGGGGCCAACGTCCTGACTTTC.

This sequence joins TRBV5-1 and TRBJ1-1; a weak D match, TRBD1 (6 bases). V was shortened by 3 bases and J by 1 base, with 16 bases between the two germline ends. The CDR3 runs 16 residues. Germline CDR1 and CDR2: SGHRS and YFSETQ. The CDR3 is CASSSTGTPQNTEAFF. The CDR3 nucleotides read TGCGCCAGCAGCTCCACTGGGACACCCCAGAACACTGAAGCTTTCTTT.

The rearrangement joins TRBV30 to TRBJ2-5; D gene uncertain. CDR1 and CDR2 from the germline V gene are GTSNPN and SVGIG (reference sequence). CDR3 length: 10 residues. Trimming took off 4 bases at V and 3 bases at J, with 3 bases between the two ends. CDR3 in DNA: TGTGCCTGGATGGAAGAGACCCAGTACTTC. Encoded protein: CAWMEETQYF. The whole variable domain, filled in from reference TRBV30 and TRBJ2-5, reads SQTIHQWPATLVQPVGSPLSLECTVEGTSNPNLYWYRQAAGRGLQLLFYSVGIGQISSEVPQNLSASRPQDRQFILSSKKLLLSDSGFYLCAWMEETQYFGPGTRLLVL.

This clone was counted between two and nine times. CDR3 DNA sequence: TGTGCCAGCAGCTTGGGCGGGACAGGGATCTACGAGCAGTACTTC. Translated, it gives CASSLGGTGIYEQYF. The chain recombines TRBV5-4 with TRBJ2-7; 9 bases match TRBD1. The V and J ends lost 0 bases and 3 bases, in that order; junction bases with no gene match: 4. Germline-derived CDR1 and CDR2 are SGHNT and YYREEE (reference sequence). This CDR3 has 15 amino acids.

This clone was observed a handful of times. J is TRBJ2-5 and V is TRBV28, with 8 bases matching TRBD1. Germline CDR1 is MDHEN and CDR2 is SYDVKM. The CDR3 contains 16 residues. The J segment lost 5 bases and the V segment lost 6 bases, leaving 14 bases of the junction unmatched. This CDR3 reads CASSPGRTGYTETQYF. In DNA, the CDR3 is TGTGCCAGCAGCCCCGGTCGGACAGGGTATACGGAGACCCAGTACTTC.

The rearrangement links TRBV9 to TRBJ2-7, with 13 bases identical to TRBD2. Germline assignment: CDR1 SGDLS and CDR2 YYNGEE. The CDR3 covers 15 residues. Germline trimming cut 3 bases from V and 3 bases from J; bases unmatched to any gene: 3. Written as DNA, the CDR3 is TGTGCCAGCAGCGCGACTAGCGGGAGGTTCTACGAGCAGTACTTC. Protein sequence: CASSATSGRFYEQYF.

This chain uses TRBV11-2 with TRBJ2-7; 7 bases map to TRBD2. CDR1 is SGHAT and CDR2 is FQNNGV in the germline V gene. The CDR3 is made up of 14 amino acids. J was trimmed by 0 bases and V by 1 base; bases with no gene match: 0. The CDR3 bases are TGTGCCAGCAGCTTAGCGGGAGGCTCCTACGAGCAGTACTTC. Translated, it gives CASSLAGGSYEQYF. The full variable domain, completed using reference TRBV11-2 and TRBJ2-7, is EAGVAQSPRYKIIEKRQSVAFWCNPISGHATLYWYQQILGQGPKLLIQFQNNGVVDDSQLPKDRFSAERLKGVDSTLKIQPAKLEDSAVYLCASSLAGGSYEQYFGPGTRLTVT.

A few counts support this clone. The sample holds other DNA sequences that translate to the same CDR3. The rearrangement joins TRBV19 to TRBJ1-1, with D possibly matching TRBD1 (5 bases). CDR1 and CDR2 (germline): LNHDA, SQIVND (reference sequence). This CDR3 contains 13 residues. Trimming cost V 2 bases and J 1 base, with 5 bases left between them. The CDR3 reads CASSIQGNTEAFF. The CDR3 nucleotides are TGTGCCAGTAGTATACAGGGGAACACTGAAGCTTTCTTT.

The chain has TRBV30 and TRBJ2-5; D is perhaps TRBD2 (6 bases). Germline values: CDR1 GTSNPN, CDR2 SVGIG (reference sequence). Trimming left V 1 base short and J 6 bases short, with 12 bases between. The CDR3 extends over 13 amino acids. For the CDR3, the DNA is TGTGCCTGGAGTGGCGGGACTCGGAAGACCCAGTACTTC. Amino acid sequence: CAWSGGTRKTQYF. Together with reference TRBV30 and TRBJ2-5, the CDR3 gives the full variable domain: SQTIHQWPATLVQPVGSPLSLECTVEGTSNPNLYWYRQAAGRGLQLLFYSVGIGQISSEVPQNLSASRPQDRQFILSSKKLLLSDSGFYLCAWSGGTRKTQYFGPGTRLLVL.

The rearrangement uses TRBV5-1 and TRBJ1-4, with D uncertain. CDR3 size: 14 residues. The V gene lost 4 bases and the J gene lost 0 bases, with 7 bases spanning the gap. Germline V gene sequence: CDR1 SGHRS, CDR2 YFSETQ. The CDR3 nucleotides read TGCGCCAGCAGCATGGTCGCAACTAATGAAAAACTGTTTTTT. Translated, it gives CASSMVATNEKLFF.

This chain's CDR3 is CASSYSRSGGYTF. As DNA, the CDR3 is TGTGCCAGCAGTTACTCGAGGAGTGGTGGCTACACCTTC. The V and J genes are TRBV6-5 and TRBJ1-2; D ambiguous. This CDR3 is built from 13 residues. Trimming left V 0 bases short and J 7 bases short, with 9 bases between. CDR1 is MNHEY, CDR2 SVGAGI, per germline.